These 24 T cell receptor beta chains share one sample of origin, sequenced in a study of blood T cells in healthy people across ages. A second PCR, run for about 6 to 11 cycles, used a sample-barcoded 5' primer plus a J-beta primer mix. In TCRdb, the 5' RACE reads were re-called with MiXCR into one record per CDR3 protein. The sample has under 1 million distinct CDR3 sequences, approximately 44% seen once. The sample was blood. These receptors all stem from a man aged 55 to 70 in good health.

This clonotype was seen a few times. J is TRBJ1-5 and V is TRBV4-3; D is uncertain. Trimming took 1 base from V and 4 from J, leaving 11 bases between them. CDR3 length: 15 amino acids. Per the germline V gene, CDR1 is LGHNA and CDR2 is YSLEER. This CDR3 is CASSQVARPNQPQHF. The CDR3 DNA is TGCGCCAGCAGCCAAGTCGCCAGGCCGAATCAGCCCCAGCATTTT.

A few counts support this clonotype. The chain couples TRBV20-1 to TRBJ2-5; D is undetermined. Germline loops: CDR1 DFQATT, CDR2 SNEGSKA (reference sequence). V dropped 1 base and J dropped 4 bases, with 13 bases sitting between them. The CDR3 loop spans 14 amino acids. The DNA for the CDR3 is TGCAGTGCTAGAGGTCCAAGTCTCGGAGAGACCCAGTACTTC. Protein sequence: CSARGPSLGETQYF.

The rearrangement joins TRBV2 to TRBJ2-3, with 14 bases that match TRBD2. The V segment lost 6 bases and the J segment 5 bases; nucleotides outside the gene matches: 1. Germline assignment: CDR1 SNHLY and CDR2 FYNNEI. The CDR3 has 14 residues. As DNA, the CDR3 is TGTGCCAGCAGCGGACTAGCGGGGGGAGATACGCAGTATTTT. As protein: CASSGLAGGDTQYF.

The rearrangement links TRBV7-2 to TRBJ1-2; the D gene is possibly TRBD1 (5 bases). The germline V gene encodes CDR1 SGHTA and CDR2 FQGNSA. V shed 4 bases and J shed 2 bases, with 17 bases lying between them. The CDR3 has 16 amino acids. CDR3 nucleotides: TGTGCCAGCAGCTCCTTCGGCGGGGGATTAAACTATGGCTACACCTTC. Its translation: CASSSFGGGLNYGYTF.

The chain is built from TRBV3-1 and TRBJ1-1; no firm D call. The CDR3 is 12 amino acids. From germline, CDR1 is LGHDT and CDR2 YNNKEL (reference sequence). Trimming pared 1 base from V and 10 bases from J, leaving 10 bases between. CDR3 loop: CASSQGPGGAFF. In DNA, the CDR3 is TGTGCCAGCAGCCAAGGGCCGGGCGGAGCTTTCTTT.

This chain links TRBV20-1 with TRBJ2-5, with D perhaps TRBD2 (6 bases). CDR3 length equals 14 residues. The V gene lost 3 bases and the J gene lost 5 bases, with 16 bases spanning the gap. Germline assignment: CDR1 DFQATT and CDR2 SNEGSKA (reference sequence). CDR3: CSARIGGLVETQYF. The CDR3 DNA follows: TGCAGTGCTAGGATTGGGGGACTGGTGGAGACCCAGTACTTC.

The chain couples TRBV27 to TRBJ1-1; 9 bases match TRBD1. CDR1 is MNHEY and CDR2 is SMNVEV in the germline V gene (reference sequence). Losses at the gene ends were 6 bases for V and 1 base for J; bases not matched to a gene: 0. The CDR3 has 13 residues. CDR3 protein: CASRDRGNTEAFF. As DNA, the CDR3 is TGTGCCAGCAGGGACAGGGGGAACACTGAAGCTTTCTTT.

As to this clonotype: Just one base apart from a much larger clone, this may be a read error. The chain has TRBV19 and TRBJ1-5, with TRBD1 matching 7 bases. The length of the CDR3 is 15 residues. Germline lookup yields CDR1 LNHDA and CDR2 SQIVND (reference sequence). CDR3: CASSDSGGSNQLQHF. In DNA form, the CDR3 reads TGTGCCAGTAGTGACTCAGGGGGTAGCAATCAGCTCCAGCATTTT.

This clonotype was seen a handful of times. The rearrangement links TRBV5-1 to TRBJ2-2; no definite D call. The CDR3 extends over 15 amino acids. V was cut by 4 bases and J by 4 bases, with 14 bases left in between. Germline values: CDR1 SGHRS, CDR2 YFSETQ. CDR3 residues: CASSQSWEGTGELFF. The CDR3 DNA reads TGCGCCAGCAGCCAGTCATGGGAAGGCACCGGGGAGCTGTTTTTT. Complete variable domain (other parts from reference TRBV5-1 and TRBJ2-2): KAGVTQTPRYLIKTRGQQVTLSCSPISGHRSVSWYQQTPGQGLQFLFEYFSETQRNKGNFPGRFSGRQFSNSRSEMNVSTLELGDSALYLCASSQSWEGTGELFFGEGSRLTVL.

At least ten counts were recorded for this clonotype. The V and J genes are TRBV20-1 and TRBJ2-1; possible D gene TRBD1, 5 bases. The CDR3 is made up of 13 amino acids. V shed 4 bases and J shed 7 bases, with 14 bases lying between them. Germline CDR1 reads DFQATT; CDR2 reads SNEGSKA (reference sequence). CDR3 in DNA: TGCAGTGCTACGTTTTGGGGCCGGAATGAGCAGTTCTTC. Translated, it gives CSATFWGRNEQFF.

This clonotype has a handful of counts. This chain's CDR3 is CAISESQGGGYTF. In nucleotides, the CDR3 is TGTGCCATCAGTGAGTCCCAGGGTGGAGGCTACACCTTC. J is TRBJ1-2 and V is TRBV10-3, with D possibly being TRBD1 (5 bases). The CDR3 contains 13 residues. V lost 0 bases and J 8 bases, leaving 10 bases between the germline ends. CDR1 is ENHRY and CDR2 is SYGVKD in the germline V gene.

J is TRBJ1-1 and V is TRBV13, with TRBD1 matching 9 bases. From germline, CDR1 is PRHDT and CDR2 FYEKMQ (reference sequence). The V segment lost 6 bases and the J segment 5 bases; nucleotides outside the gene matches: 7. This CDR3 has 14 residues. The CDR3 bases are TGTGCCAGCAGAAGGACAGGGGATGGGACTGAAGCTTTCTTT. Translated, it gives CASRRTGDGTEAFF. Complete variable domain (other parts from reference TRBV13 and TRBJ1-1): AAGVIQSPRHLIKEKRETATLKCYPIPRHDTVYWYQQGPGQDPQFLISFYEKMQSDKGSIPDRFSAQQFSDYHSELNMSSLELGDSALYFCASRRTGDGTEAFFGQGTRLTVV.

In this sample, this clonotype turned up a few times. This rearrangement joins TRBV6-2 or TRBV6-3 to TRBJ2-7, with 9 nucleotides matching TRBD1. The CDR3 sequence is 16 residues long. The junction had 12 bases not matched to a gene; V was cut back by 6 bases and J by 3 bases. Germline assignment: CDR1 MNHEY and CDR2 SVGEGT. The CDR3 here is CASSYARDRAYYEQYF. CDR3 nucleotides: TGTGCCAGCAGCTATGCCCGGGACAGGGCCTACTACGAGCAGTACTTC.

The CDR3 spells CASSPPSGLVKNIQYF. Here the CDR3 DNA reads TGTGCCAGCTCACCACCTTCAGGTCTGGTCAAAAACATTCAGTACTTC. The chain has TRBV18 and TRBJ2-4; D gene uncertain. CDR1 and CDR2 from the germline V gene are KGHSH and LQKENI. V lost 0 bases and J lost 3, with 12 bases in between. CDR3 length: 16 residues.

The chain joins TRBV9 to TRBJ2-7; the match to TRBD2 covers 11 bases. This CDR3 comprises 16 residues. V was clipped by 3 bases and J by 2 bases; unmatched bases: 7. Germline V gives CDR1 SGDLS, CDR2 YYNGEE. The chain's CDR3 is CASSARSGGGTYEQYF. Written as DNA, the CDR3 is TGTGCCAGCAGCGCCCGTAGCGGGGGGGGAACCTACGAGCAGTACTTC.

The table lists this clonotype with a few counts. The chain links TRBV2 to TRBJ2-1; no definite D call. CDR1 and CDR2 from the germline V gene are SNHLY and FYNNEI. The CDR3 consists of 11 residues. The germline V and J ends were trimmed by 3 bases and 13 bases, with 10 bases remaining between them. The CDR3 DNA is TGTGCCAGCAGTGAGTCAAGCCTACAGTTCTTC. Protein sequence: CASSESSLQFF.

The genes are TRBV4-1 and TRBJ1-2; a possible D gene is TRBD1 (6 bases). The CDR3 length is 14 residues. V gave up 0 bases and J gave up 8 bases, with 13 bases separating them. CDR1 is MGHRA, CDR2 YSYEKL, per germline. The CDR3: CASSQDRGKGGYTF. As DNA, the CDR3 is TGCGCCAGCAGCCAAGACAGGGGCAAAGGGGGCTACACCTTC.

Regarding this clonotype: A read error may account for a junction end that differs from germline. This chain joins TRBV9 and TRBJ2-5; 8 bases align to TRBD1. This CDR3 has 15 residues. Looked up from germline, CDR1 is SGDLS and CDR2 is YYNGEE. The CDR3, as DNA: TGTGCCAGCAGCCCACAGGACAGGGAGGTCTACGAGCAGAACTTC. It encodes CASSPQDREVYEQNF.

Only one count was recorded for this clonotype. This chain connects TRBV11-3 to TRBJ2-5; 9 bases line up with TRBD1. The DNA matches TRBJ2-7 better at its end, which makes the J call doubtful. CDR1 is SGHNT, CDR2 YENEEA, per germline. This CDR3 has 14 residues. The CDR3 nucleotides read TGTGCCAGCAGCCGAAGGGACAGGGACTACGAGCAGTACTTC. It yields the protein CASSRRDRDYEQYF.

This chain connects TRBV4-1 to TRBJ1-5; 7 bases line up with TRBD1. The CDR3 is 17 amino acids. V was clipped by 1 base and J by 8 bases; unmatched bases: 14. Germline CDR1 is MGHRA and CDR2 is YSYEKL. The CDR3 nucleotides are TGCGCCAGCAGCCAAGGCCCGCCCGCAGGGGGTGGTAAGCCCCAGCATTTT. Its protein is CASSQGPPAGGGKPQHF.

This chain joins TRBV29-1 and TRBJ2-1, with D perhaps matching TRBD1 or TRBD2 (5 bases each). Germline CDR1 and CDR2: SQVTM and ANQGSEA. The V and J ends lost 8 bases and 7 bases respectively, with 12 bases between them. The CDR3 covers 11 residues. CDR3 in DNA: TGCAGCCTGGGACCGCTTAATGAGCAGTTCTTC. It is translated as CSLGPLNEQFF.

The V gene is TRBV7-7, the J gene TRBJ2-5, with a tentative D call TRBD2 (5 bases). Germline CDR1 reads SSHAT; CDR2 reads FNYEAQ (reference sequence). This CDR3 is built from 14 residues. V dropped 1 base and J dropped 11 bases, with 17 bases sitting between them. CDR3 amino acids: CASSLVEEGGEQYF. DNA for the CDR3: TGTGCCAGCAGCTTAGTGGAAGAGGGTGGTGAGCAGTACTTC.

The gene calls are TRBV30 and TRBJ1-6; a weak D match, TRBD1 (5 bases). V dropped 5 bases and J dropped 7 bases, with 12 bases sitting between them. This CDR3 region has 13 residues. Germline V gene sequence: CDR1 GTSNPN, CDR2 SVGIG (reference sequence). The CDR3 reads CAWAGQGNSPLHF. DNA for the CDR3: TGTGCCTGGGCCGGGCAGGGAAATTCACCCCTCCACTTT.

This chain uses TRBV28 with TRBJ1-5; TRBD1 agrees at 10 bases. CDR1 and CDR2 (germline): MDHEN, SYDVKM. After removal of 6 bases from V and 6 bases from J, the junction contained 8 bases not matched to a gene. This CDR3 region has 15 residues. CDR3 residues: CASSSRTGGLQPQHF. The CDR3 bases are TGTGCCAGCAGCTCTCGGACAGGGGGTCTTCAGCCCCAGCATTTT.